A single T cell receptor beta chain is shown here with its context. The antigen this receptor binds is unknown. Sequencing was performed on donors who were patients with carbamazepine-induced Stevens-Johnson syndrome or toxic epidermal necrolysis (CBZ-SJS/TEN). The peripheral blood repertoires were obtained from CBZ-SJS/TEN patients of Han Chinese origin (about 5) and European origin (roughly six). Patients with drug-induced severe cutaneous adverse reactions had T cell receptor repertoires profiled by next-generation sequencing to look for drug-specific clonotypes. The RNA source was either peripheral blood mononuclear cells or blister cells from skin lesions. For both bulk and single-cell sequencing, libraries were prepared with the iRepertoire multiplex PCR system using TCR subtype-specific primers. Multiplex PCR with primers aimed at the V, D and J gene regions produced the bulk TCR beta libraries. Each sample contributed roughly 95-500 ng of RNA as input for preparing the bulk TCR library. An Illumina MiSeq was used to sequence bulk TCR beta amplicons. Regarding the original processing steps: Sample misassignments and low-quality sequencing reads were removed through quality control steps. CDR3 was defined as the amino acids between the V-gene Y[YFLI]C motif and the J-segment [FW]GXGT motif. TRBV and TRBJ gene assignments and CDR3 clonotypes followed the IMGT database. Per-sample TRBV expression was normalized to the mean of the same gene in PBMC from 35 to 55 healthy donors. TCRdb reprocessed the reads into one record per CDR3 protein sequence, lacking DNA. These V and J calls originate from TCRdb's pipeline instead of the authors' own analysis. This sample's records show 20,000 to 25,000 distinct CDR3 sequences. The top ten clones comprise about 7.8% of the sample.

This entry belongs to a study of T cells in severe cutaneous drug reactions (dated by TCRdb to between 2018 and 2021). Notes on the research overall: Patients were recruited between the early 2010s and the late 2010s from Taiwan, Thailand and a European registry network. Only patients with a probable or definite SJS/TEN or DRESS diagnosis by RegiSCAR criteria were enrolled. The Naranjo algorithm and the ALDEN drug causality algorithm were used to identify the culprit drug. Biological samples, such as blister fluids/cells and PBMC, were collected from patients during the acute or recovery stage. Single-cell sequencing, quantitative PCR validation, functional assays and transgenic mouse experiments were combined with bulk TCR sequencing. Libraries used iRepertoire multiplex PCR; authors cited a comparison showing similar capture of abundant clonotypes across iRepertoire and 5' RACE methods with or without UMI. The investigation overall reported the following: TRBV12-4 usage was strongly increased in CBZ-SJS/TEN patients, averaging about 32% in blister cells and about 4.9% in PBMC. The authors noted that whether the public TCR generalizes to SJS/TEN caused by other drugs still needs further study. Although undetectable or scarce in tolerant-control and healthy-donor PBMC, a public TCRbeta CDR3 was found in all seven CBZ-SJS/TEN blister samples, at a mean of approximately 14%.

Including cysteine and phenylalanine, the CDR3 has 13 amino acids. No DNA is recorded. Per the germline V gene, SNHLY is the CDR1 and FYNNEI is the CDR2. The sequenced sample was PBMCs. This receptor was taken from a human donor with toxic epidermal necrolysis, a severe cutaneous drug reaction. The V and J genes are TRBV2 and TRBJ2-7; TCRdb gives TRBD2 as the D gene, but with no DNA this cannot be confirmed. This receptor has the CDR3 CASRNSGPYEQYF.